This T cell receptor beta chain was captured in a study of blood T cell repertoires in COVID-19. In the study overall: The cDNA or gDNA used as material had been derived from T cells, B-cell-depleted T cells, or PBMCs.

Original methodology: Amplification from reference gene primers served as the basis for estimated nucleated cell counts. Method: immunoSEQ multiplex PCR; TCRdb's copy keeps in-frame clones and lacks some. That table supplies the V and J calls and clone size; D and trimming were determined from the DNA. The data hold 150,000 to 200,000 clones, with about 79% observed a single time. This clone was seen just once. The origin of this receptor is a man aged 50 to 59 who had recovered from COVID-19. The sample consisted of PBMCs or T cells enriched from blood (not recorded which).

CDR3 DNA sequence: TGTGCCAGCAGCCAAGTTCTCGCGGGACTAGCCTTGAACACCGGGGAGCTGTTTTTT. Its protein is CASSQVLAGLALNTGELFF. This chain links TRBV3-1 (or the pseudogene TRBV3-2) with TRBJ2-2, with 9 nucleotides matching TRBD2. The V and J ends lost 1 base and 1 base, in that order; junction bases with no gene match: 10. CDR3 size: 19 residues. Germline CDR1 is LGHDT and CDR2 is YNNKEL (reference sequence).